The sequence of this TCR beta chain was determined in a study of control samples from healthy donors and cancer patients. Germline V gene data show CDR1 as LNHNV and CDR2 as YYDKDF (reference sequence). Trimming took 0 bases from V and 4 from J; bases not matched to a gene: 12. The CDR3 extends over 17 amino acids. Profiled with immunoSEQ multiplex PCR; TCRdb holds only in-frame clones, not every one. The table records 350,000 to 450,000 clones, 90% of them present only once. The receptor was isolated from a man between 35 and 55 years old with head and neck cancer. The V gene is TRBV15, the J gene TRBJ2-7, with 7 bases identical to TRBD2. The specimen was PBMCs. The CDR3 bases are TGTGCCACCAGCAGAGACCATCAGCGGGGAAACACTTACGAGCAGTACTTC. It codes for CATSRDHQRGNTYEQYF.